The 8 T cell receptor beta chains reported below all come from one sample, sequenced in a study of shared clonotypes between healthy human individuals. TCRdb's copy holds only in-frame clones and misses some; the assay was immunoSEQ multiplex PCR. This repertoire shows approximately 1,500,000 clones, roughly 95% found once; its top ten account for approximately 1.2%. Source material: naive CD4+ T cells sorted from blood. Regarding subset: CD45RA+ positively selected. These receptors were obtained from a young man in good health.

The rearrangement uses TRBV6-1 and TRBJ2-2; 12 nucleotides agree with TRBD2. This CDR3 is 15 amino acids long. The J segment lost 6 bases and the V segment lost 10 bases, leaving 9 bases of the junction unmatched. CDR1 and CDR2 (germline): MNHNS, SASEGT. CDR3 in amino acids: CATLMLAGGPGELFF. Here the CDR3 DNA reads TGTGCCACCTTGATGCTAGCGGGAGGGCCCGGGGAGCTGTTTTTT.

Here the CDR3 DNA reads TGCGCCAGCAGTGATATACTTGGGGACACGAATCAGCCCCAGCATTTT. Translated, it gives CASSDILGDTNQPQHF. The chain uses TRBV10-2 and TRBJ1-5; D possibly corresponds to TRBD1 (6 bases). The CDR3 has 16 amino acids. The ends were cut back, 3 bases at V and 4 bases at J, with 16 bases in the middle. Germline lookup yields CDR1 WSHSY and CDR2 SAAADI.

The chain is built from TRBV5-5 and TRBJ2-1; possible D gene TRBD2, 5 bases. The CDR3 has 17 residues. The V end was cut by 0 bases, the J end by 1 base, with 14 bases between. Germline loops: CDR1 SGHKS, CDR2 YYEKEE (reference sequence). The DNA for the CDR3 is TGTGCCAGCAGCTTGGCCTGGCGGGTTCGATCCTACAATGAGCAGTTCTTC. Its protein product is CASSLAWRVRSYNEQFF.

CDR3 sequence (DNA): TGCGCCAGCAGTGATTTGGCTAGGGGACGTTACGAGCAGTACTTC. This gives the protein CASSDLARGRYEQYF. The rearrangement links TRBV10-1 to TRBJ2-7, with D perhaps TRBD1 or TRBD2 (5 bases each). V gave up 3 bases and J gave up 4 bases, with 16 bases separating them. This CDR3 has 15 residues. Per germline, CDR1 WNHNN and CDR2 SYGVQD (reference sequence).

The rearrangement joins TRBV5-6 to TRBJ1-1, with 10 bases that match TRBD1. Germline CDR1 reads SGHDT; CDR2 reads YYEEEE. The length of the CDR3 is 18 residues. V lost 0 bases to trimming and J lost 0 bases; unmatched junction nucleotides: 8. DNA for the CDR3: TGTGCCAGCAGCTTGGTGACAGGGGGCGTAGTTATGAACACTGAAGCTTTCTTT. Amino acid sequence: CASSLVTGGVVMNTEAFF.

The chain combines TRBV7-5 with TRBJ2-3; TRBD1 is taken as the D call from the table, unchecked against the DNA. TRBV7-5 is listed as a pseudogene. The CDR3 contains 16 residues. For the CDR3, the DNA is TGTGCCAGAAGCCCATACCTCCGGGACAACACAGATACGCAGTATTTT. Translation: CARSPYLRDNTDTQYF.

The gene calls are TRBV29-1 and TRBJ2-1; TRBD2 matches at 10 bases. CDR3 length: 15 amino acids. Germline V gives CDR1 SQVTM, CDR2 ANQGSEA. Trimming removed 5 bases from V and 1 base from J; junction bases left unmatched: 5. This CDR3 reads CSVQLAGRSYNEQFF. CDR3 sequence (DNA): TGCAGCGTTCAACTAGCGGGACGGTCCTACAATGAGCAGTTCTTC.

This clone was detected only once. Other nucleotide sequences in the sample specify the same CDR3. This sequence joins TRBV5-1 and TRBJ2-7, with a possible D match to TRBD1 (6 bases). Trimming removed 0 bases from V and 6 bases from J, with 7 bases in between. CDR1 is SGHRS, CDR2 YFSETQ, per germline. CDR3 length: 12 amino acids. The CDR3 spells CASSLVGGEQYF. The CDR3 DNA sequence: TGCGCCAGCAGCTTGGTAGGGGGCGAGCAGTACTTC.